This TCR beta chain was found in a study of T cell responses to AZD1222 COVID-19 vaccine. Method: immunoSEQ multiplex PCR; TCRdb's copy keeps in-frame clones and lacks some. This sample has about 270,000 clones, with almost 95% found just once. Notes on this clone: Its matching antigen is unknown.

Germline assignment: CDR1 MDHEN and CDR2 SYDVKM. This CDR3 spans 15 amino acids. The V and J ends lost 3 bases and 0 bases respectively, with 9 bases between them. Findings of the study overall: When two AZD1222 doses had been given, Spike-specific TCR breadth and depth rose.

The specimen was peripheral blood, collected 28 days after the second AZD1222 dose. This clonotype originated in an adult who received the AZD1222 COVID-19 vaccine. The rearrangement joins TRBV28 to TRBJ1-5; tentative D call: TRBD1 (6 bases). The CDR3 nucleotides are TGTGCCAGCAGTTTCGAGACAGGTAGCAATCAGCCCCAGCATTTT. Translation gives CASSFETGSNQPQHF.